The entry below describes one T cell receptor (beta chain). This clone's antigen is unknown. No base quality information exists; no much larger clone differs at one position. Trimmed from V: 1 base; trimmed from J: 14 bases; junction bases lacking a gene match: 12. The CDR3 spans 14 residues, from the cysteine through the phenylalanine. Only the CDR3 DNA stays, 42 bases, in frame from base 1. The germline V gene specifies SGHAT as CDR1 and FQNNGV as CDR2. In total, fewer than 750 healthy bone marrow donors made up the cohort. At the time of sampling, every cohort member was nominally healthy, though immune exposures that went unrecorded were likely present. The donor was CMV seropositive and belonged to the group of over 250 seropositive cohort members. A peripheral blood sample was provided by each donor, and peripheral blood mononuclear cells were used for TCR beta sequencing. The Qiagen DNeasy Blood Extraction Kit was used to extract genomic DNA from the blood cell samples.

The data are from a study of cytomegalovirus exposure and HLA in healthy donors (dated by TCRdb to between 2016 and 2019). Context from the whole study: An earlier analysis of several hundred of the donors reported about 290 Gb of sequence data and around 120 million unique TCR beta sequences from around 200 million T cells. An earlier analysis of some 500 of the donors used high-throughput TCR beta sequencing to judge whether each TCR beta V gene segment behaved as functional or pseudogenic. An early release that covered about 640 HLA-typed donors contained 300 to 350 gigabases of sequencing data and 85 million to 100 million unique TCR sequences. HLA typing included class I and class II loci at four-digit resolution. Four or five DR-DQ haplotypes were handled as single units for association and clustering because linkage in the cohort was strong. The T cell repertoires of some 700 subjects were profiled by immunosequencing and related to cytomegalovirus serostatus. A later analysis re-analyzed previously published TCR beta repertoires from 500 to 700 donors and added high-resolution HLA genotyping to study TCR occurrence patterns. Genome-wide SNP genotypes for about 55% of the roughly 670 donors were used in a later genetic analysis, which treated that subset as a discovery cohort. Of the 300 to 500 genotyped donors, 70% to 90% were placed in the genetic ancestry cluster associated with self-reported Caucasian donors. Across around 400 genotyped donors of the cohort, an average of about 250,000 unique TCR beta nucleotide sequences per donor were sequenced, and about a sixth of those sequences were non-productive. All discovery cohort repertoires had been generated using a single sequencing platform. A separate validation cohort of over a hundred different subjects was used in addition to the roughly 720-subject first cohort. The later analysis used no new phenotypic data to find candidate immune exposures, relying instead on TCR beta sequences and their occurrence across donors. The study was designed to test whether signatures of past pathogen exposure could be identified by cataloging public T cell receptors. To predict cytomegalovirus infection status, the study brought together high-throughput TCR immunosequencing, statistical association of individual TCRs with disease status, and machine learning. Alongside the repertoire data, information on donor age, sex, ethnicity and CMV serostatus was compiled. Typing coverage varied by locus: roughly 620-640 donors for A, B, C, DRB1 and DQB1; roughly 560 for DQA1; nearly 610 for DPA1; about 450 for DPB1. Beyond this particular receptor, the publication reports: According to a later analysis, most CMV-associated TCR beta chains appeared to be HLA-restricted, and the HLA associations seemed to be driven largely by CMV exposure. In an earlier analysis of several hundred of the donors, most TCR beta V segments were observed in productive rearrangements about 90% or about 30% of the time, broadly matching IMGT annotations. The presence/absence analyses assumed that sequencing depth was roughly uniform across donors, and that assumption may not be true. In the study, 150 to 200 TCR beta chains were listed as associated with cytomegalovirus. In vitro tests confirmed that a few of the cytomegalovirus-associated TCR beta chains recognize cytomegalovirus antigens. Compared with the roughly 710-donor mean, donors in an Asian-associated ancestry cluster had fewer N-insertions in productive TCRs, according to a later genetic analysis. A cluster of highly shared sequence variants was judged likely to represent a technical artifact of the sequencing pipeline. Because some donors lacked HLA typing at each locus, the association tests relied only on the typed subset. Across donors, most TCR sequences were observed very rarely, whereas some public TCRs were present in many individuals. Assigning TCR associations to individual alleles was difficult when HLA alleles, especially DR and DQ, strongly co-occurred. Immune exposure information for the cohort was limited to CMV serostatus. Some IMGT-functional V segments, including TRBV6-2 and TRBV6-3, could not be distinguished by the 87-base-pair reads and were therefore excluded. Seventeen rarely observed V segments, including chromosome 9 orphons, were excluded from the earlier analysis of a few hundred of the donors because counts were too low. At a false discovery rate of 0.05, a later analysis linked fewer than 20,000 TCR beta sequences to specific HLA alleles. In a later analysis, HLA-associated TCR beta chains were found to be more clonally expanded and to have lower generation probabilities than equally common non-associated chains. According to a later analysis, parvovirus B19, influenza, CMV and Epstein-Barr virus appeared linked to several top co-occurrence clusters. The classifier was reported to diagnose cytomegalovirus status with high specificity and sensitivity in both the original cohort and the validation cohort. Correlated functional status among segregating V segments might reflect linkage disequilibrium, but an unknown experimental factor could not be ruled out. In a later analysis, TCR association rates were found to vary across HLA loci, with the most associated TCRs seen for DRB1 alleles and the fewest for HLA-C alleles. The authors suggested that the approach could potentially be generalized to other disease states and immunological phenotypes. Only TCR beta chains were sequenced in this cohort, and the absence of alpha or paired-chain data limited detectable features. A further reported finding was that TCR beta sequences accurately predicted the HLA-A and HLA-B alleles for most subjects in the first cohort. An association between a missense DCLRE1C variant and V-gene and J-gene trimming of TCR beta chains was found in a later genetic analysis and replicated in an independent cohort.

The library was generated by the immunoSEQ multiplex PCR assay. The multiplex PCR relied on a mix of 60 forward primers for TCR Vbeta segments and 13 reverse primers for TCR Jbeta segments. The CDR3 region of rearranged TCR beta genes was amplified from genomic DNA by a multiplex PCR assay. Amplified TCR beta libraries were sequenced as 87-base-pair reads on the Illumina HiSeq System. In the original analysis: In a later analysis, 77 million or so unique TCR beta chains were counted across the roughly 670 repertoires, and about 10 million of these chains were shared by at least two donors. Raw reads were error-corrected and collapsed into unique sequences with a nearest-neighbor algorithm that merged closely related sequences to remove PCR and sequencing errors. V, D and J gene segments were assigned by aligning CDR3 sequences to IMGT reference sequences. For a sequence to be retained, a match of at least six nucleotides was required to both a V gene segment and a J gene segment. A rearrangement was called productive if the CDR3 had no stop codons and remained in frame with V and J, and every other rearrangement was called non-productive. Following IMGT convention, CDR3 was defined as the stretch from the second conserved V-encoded cysteine up to the conserved J-encoded phenylalanine. The earlier analysis of 587 of the donors excluded any sequence lacking an unambiguous match to a single V gene segment. In an earlier analysis of some 590 of the donors, a V segment was called functional when productive rearrangements were above 56.7%, and segregating when the standard deviation between donors exceeded 5%. A statistical classification framework was built to diagnose cytomegalovirus status from the catalog of TCR beta chain sequences. In a later analysis, TCR nucleotide sequences were compared against IMGT/GENE-DB human TR gene sequences so that V and J genes could be assigned. A later analysis assigned CDR3 sequences and most-parsimonious VDJ recombination scenarios with the TCRdist pipeline. A later analysis defined each TCR beta chain by its CDR3 amino acid sequence plus V-gene family, and excluded reads lacking a unique V-gene family. A later analysis removed several hundred highly shared, low-generation-probability nucleotide sequences to deal with suspected cross-contamination and a sequencing artifact. In a later analysis, a clonal expansion index was calculated for each public chain from normalized within-repertoire ranks of inferred template counts. A later analysis computed generation probabilities with a VDJ recombination model fitted to out-of-frame rearrangements, and checked the results against IGoR. In a later analysis, TCR-TCR, TCR-HLA and TCR-CMV co-occurrence was scored with hypergeometric tests, and a repertoire-size bias correction was applied to TCR pairs. A later analysis estimated false discovery rates by permuting HLA or CMV assignments 20 times. A later analysis grouped co-occurring TCRs with DBSCAN, adding TCRdist sequence similarity when clustering within HLA-allele-positive subsets. For co-occurrence clustering, repertoires with fewer than 30,000 or more than 120,000 public chains were excluded, along with five or six repertoires with anomalous nucleotide sharing. TCRdb carries this immuneACCESS record with in-frame sequences only. Its versions omit some clonotypes, under half of them owing to an unresolved V gene in the studies checked, with the rest unexplained. D and trimming come from the DNA, and the V and J calls and clone size come from that table. Counted in this sample were fewer than 120,000 clones; about three quarters of them appeared once. The biggest ten clones account for less than 3% of the sample.

Material: PBMCs. The sequence was obtained from a woman aged 55 to 70 in good health and CMV-seropositive. The V and J segments used are TRBV11-2 and TRBJ1-2, with 8 middle bases fitting TRBD1. DNA sequence: TGTGCCAGCAGCTTAGCCCGGGACAGGTCCTCCCCGACCTTC. Protein translation: CASSLARDRSSPTF. This CDR3, with the reference TRBV11-2 and TRBJ1-2 proteins standing in past its ends, gives the full variable domain EAGVAQSPRYKIIEKRQSVAFWCNPISGHATLYWYQQILGQGPKLLIQFQNNGVVDDSQLPKDRFSAERLKGVDSTLKIQPAKLEDSAVYLCASSLARDRSSPTFGSGTRLTVV.